This TCR beta chain was identified in a study of liver allograft versus peripheral blood T cells. As for the study in general: Repertoires of T cell receptors in transplanted livers were compared with recipients' peripheral blood repertoires.

TCRdb called the reads again in MiXCR, with one record for every CDR3 protein. This table holds 5,000 to 7,000 distinct CDR3 sequences, around a sixth found once. In its sample, this clonotype ranks as medium-sized. Its specificity is not known. Trimming pared 5 bases from V and 2 bases from J, leaving 12 bases between. The V gene's germline CDR1 is SEHNR and CDR2 FQNEAQ (reference sequence). The CDR3 is 14 amino acids. General study results and limits: According to reports, the T cell receptor repertoires inside liver allografts differed from those in peripheral blood.

This chain uses TRBV7-9 with TRBJ2-5; D uncertain. The sequence was collected from a human patient who had a liver transplant. Some T cells may have come from the graft donor. The DNA of the CDR3 is TGTGCCAGCAGCCAAGGACCTCCACAAGAGACCCAGTACTTC. It is translated as CASSQGPPQETQYF. Looking up the rest from reference TRBV7-9 and TRBJ2-5 gives the full variable domain: DTGVSQNPRHKITKRGQNVTFRCDPISEHNRLYWYRQTLGQGPEFLTYFQNEAQLEKSRLLSDRFSAERPKGSFSTLEIQRTEQGDSAMYLCASSQGPPQETQYFGPGTRLLVL.